The following is a TCR beta chain sequence with its context. These data are taken from a study of blood T cell repertoires in COVID-19. Study-wide context: The analysed material was cDNA or gDNA that came from T cells, B-cell-depleted T cells, or PBMCs.

The CDR3 covers 15 residues. Germline assignment: CDR1 SGDLS and CDR2 YYNGEE. The V and J ends lost 3 bases and 1 base, in that order; junction bases with no gene match: 5. Clones were sequenced by immunoSEQ multiplex PCR, and TCRdb holds only the in-frame ones, with some missing. Among roughly 87,000 clones listed, more than 75% were seen once. The TCR sequence derives from a man in his forties with acute or convalescent COVID-19. The chain recombines TRBV9 with TRBJ1-1; 8 bases match TRBD1. The sequenced sample was peripheral blood. The CDR3 DNA reads TGTGCCAGCAGCGAGACAGGGGCGTCGAACACTGAAGCTTTCTTT. Protein sequence: CASSETGASNTEAFF.